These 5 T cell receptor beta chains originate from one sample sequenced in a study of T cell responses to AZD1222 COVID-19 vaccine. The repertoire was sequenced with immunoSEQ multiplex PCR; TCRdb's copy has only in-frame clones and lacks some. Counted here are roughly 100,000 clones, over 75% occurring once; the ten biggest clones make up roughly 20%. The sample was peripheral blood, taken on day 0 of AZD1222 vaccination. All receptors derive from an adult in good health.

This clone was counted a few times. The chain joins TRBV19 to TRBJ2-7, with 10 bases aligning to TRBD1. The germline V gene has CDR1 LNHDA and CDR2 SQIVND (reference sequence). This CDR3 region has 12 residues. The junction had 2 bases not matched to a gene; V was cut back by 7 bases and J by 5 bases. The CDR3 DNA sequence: TGTGCCAGTACCGGGACAGGGGACGAGCAGTACTTC. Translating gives CASTGTGDEQYF.

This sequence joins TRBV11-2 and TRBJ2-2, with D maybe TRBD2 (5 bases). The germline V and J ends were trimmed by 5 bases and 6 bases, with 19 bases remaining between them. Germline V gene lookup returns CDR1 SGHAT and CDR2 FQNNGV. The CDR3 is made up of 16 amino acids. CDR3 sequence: CASSPDSTLLAGELFF. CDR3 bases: TGTGCCAGCAGCCCGGACTCAACCCTTTTGGCCGGGGAGCTGTTTTTT.

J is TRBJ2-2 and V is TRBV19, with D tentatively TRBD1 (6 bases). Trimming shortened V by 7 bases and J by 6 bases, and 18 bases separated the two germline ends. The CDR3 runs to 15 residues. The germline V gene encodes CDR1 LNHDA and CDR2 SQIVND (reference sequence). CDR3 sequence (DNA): TGTGCCAGTAAGGGTCAGGGGCCGGTGGCCGGGGAGCTGTTTTTT. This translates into CASKGQGPVAGELFF.

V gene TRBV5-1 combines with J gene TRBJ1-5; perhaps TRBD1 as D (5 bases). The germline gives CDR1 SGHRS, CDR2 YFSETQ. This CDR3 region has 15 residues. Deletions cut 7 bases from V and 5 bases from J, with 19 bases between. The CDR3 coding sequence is TGCGCCAGCTCCTGGGGTGGGGGGTTCGATCAGCCCCAGCATTTT. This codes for CASSWGGGFDQPQHF.

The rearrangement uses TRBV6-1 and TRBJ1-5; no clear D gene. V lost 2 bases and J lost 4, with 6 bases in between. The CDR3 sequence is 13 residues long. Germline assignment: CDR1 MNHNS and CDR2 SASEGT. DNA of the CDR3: TGTGCCAGCAGTGAAAAGAGGAATCAGCCCCAGCATTTT. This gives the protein CASSEKRNQPQHF.